These 14 T cell receptor beta chains were sequenced from one sample in a study of CD8 T cell repertoires and HIV-1 epitope variants. Profiled with immunoSEQ multiplex PCR; TCRdb holds only in-frame clones, not every one. This sample yields about 4,900 clones, of which over 65% are seen a single time; about 47% belongs to the top ten. The antigens for these receptors are not known. Sequencing was performed on cultured CD8+ T cells derived from PBMCs. Receptors originate from a male donor with HIV.

The chain is built from TRBV4-3 and TRBJ2-7; maybe TRBD1 (5 bases). Germline V gives CDR1 LGHNA, CDR2 YSLEER. V was pared by 0 bases and J by 4 bases, with 16 bases between. The CDR3 contains 16 residues. Here the CDR3 reads CASSQEADTLIYEQYF. The CDR3, as DNA: TGCGCCAGCAGCCAAGAGGCGGACACGCTAATTTACGAGCAGTACTTC.

The gene calls are TRBV27 and TRBJ2-2; TRBD1 agrees at 7 bases. The length of the CDR3 is 16 residues. The germline CDR1 and CDR2 sequences are MNHEY and SMNVEV (reference sequence). V shed 5 bases, J shed 3 bases, and the junction held 9 bases outside the gene matches. The CDR3: CASSPGQLTYTGELFF. The CDR3 bases are TGTGCCAGCAGTCCGGGACAGCTAACGTACACCGGGGAGCTGTTTTTT.

This clone was observed a handful of times. J is TRBJ2-1 and V is TRBV7-8; no clear D gene. This CDR3 is 13 amino acids long. Trimming left V 1 base short and J 9 bases short, with 10 bases between. Looked up from germline, CDR1 is SGHVS and CDR2 is FQNEAQ. The CDR3 region is CASSLDGASEQFF. DNA of the CDR3: TGTGCCAGCAGCTTAGACGGTGCCAGTGAGCAGTTCTTC.

The chain combines TRBV29-1 with TRBJ1-4; D call uncertain. Trimming stripped 4 bases from V and 0 bases from J, with 9 bases between. This CDR3 comprises 14 residues. Germline V CDR1 and CDR2: SQVTM, ANQGSEA. In nucleotides, the CDR3 is TGCAGCGTTGGTGTGAGTGCAACTAATGAAAAACTGTTTTTT. Translating gives CSVGVSATNEKLFF.

For the CDR3, the DNA is TGTGCCACATCAGGGGGCGTTCGCAATCAGCCCCAGCATTTT. It is translated as CATSGGVRNQPQHF. The rearrangement joins TRBV6-6 to TRBJ1-5; 8 bases agree with TRBD1. Germline CDR1 is MNHNY and CDR2 is SVGAGI (reference sequence). Trimming cost V 10 bases and J 2 bases; bases outside gene matches: 7. CDR3 length equals 14 residues.

The chain uses TRBV7-8 and TRBJ2-1, with D possibly being TRBD1 (6 bases). V lost 2 bases to trimming and J lost 8 bases, with 16 bases between them. In germline, CDR1 is SGHVS, CDR2 FQNEAQ. There are 15 residues in the CDR3. CDR3 sequence: CASSLTQGPSDEQFF. In DNA form, the CDR3 reads TGTGCCAGCAGCTTAACACAGGGCCCCTCGGATGAGCAGTTCTTC.

The chain uses TRBV30 and TRBJ1-3; D uncertain. Trimming took off 8 bases at V and 4 bases at J, with 9 bases between the two ends. The germline CDR1 and CDR2 sequences are GTSNPN and SVGIG (reference sequence). The CDR3 extends over 11 amino acids. CDR3 residues: CAGKEGNTIYF. The CDR3 nucleotides read TGTGCCGGAAAGGAAGGAAACACCATATATTTT.

The V and J genes are TRBV5-5 and TRBJ1-1; D gene uncertain. The CDR3 covers 11 residues. Germline V lookup: CDR1 SGHKS, CDR2 YYEKEE (reference sequence). Between the trimmed V and J ends, which lost 4 bases and 7 bases, there was a span of 8 bases. CDR3 sequence: CASSMSGEAFF. DNA of the CDR3: TGTGCCAGCAGCATGAGCGGTGAAGCTTTCTTT.

This clone was seen a few times. V and J are TRBV28 and TRBJ2-1, with 11 nucleotides matching TRBD2. The length of the CDR3 is 14 residues. The germline CDR1 and CDR2 sequences are MDHEN and SYDVKM. Trimming took 8 bases from V and 7 from J; bases not matched to a gene: 7. The CDR3 is CASLTSGGWNEQFF. The CDR3 region has the DNA TGTGCCAGCCTCACTAGCGGGGGATGGAATGAGCAGTTCTTC.

This clone was seen only once. The gene calls are TRBV13 and TRBJ2-3; 10 bases are shared with TRBD1. The CDR3 extends over 17 amino acids. Trimming at V came to 1 base and at J to 0 bases, leaving 4 bases not matched to a gene. Germline lookup yields CDR1 PRHDT and CDR2 FYEKMQ (reference sequence). The CDR3 loop is CASSLARQGASTDTQYF. Here the CDR3 DNA reads TGTGCCAGCAGCTTAGCCAGACAGGGGGCGAGCACAGATACGCAGTATTTT.

The chain recombines TRBV5-4 with TRBJ2-7, with TRBD1 matching 8 bases. The CDR3 length is 14 residues. CDR1 is SGHNT, CDR2 YYREEE, per germline (reference sequence). J was trimmed by 6 bases and V by 2 bases; bases with no gene match: 7. CDR3 loop: CASSFGQGAGEQYF. CDR3 sequence (DNA): TGTGCCAGCAGCTTCGGTCAGGGGGCAGGCGAGCAGTACTTC. Combining the CDR3 with reference TRBV5-4 and TRBJ2-7 gives the whole variable domain ETGVTQSPTHLIKTRGQQVTLRCSSQSGHNTVSWYQQALGQGPQFIFQYYREEENGRGNFPPRFSGLQFPNYSSELNVNALELDDSALYLCASSFGQGAGEQYFGPGTRLTVT.

V is TRBV10-3 and J is TRBJ1-1, with 7 bases aligning to TRBD1. Germline lookup yields CDR1 ENHRY and CDR2 SYGVKD. Trimming removed 9 bases from V and 6 bases from J; junction bases left unmatched: 16. There are 15 residues in the CDR3. This CDR3 reads CAMTSGTARFAEAFF. The CDR3 DNA sequence: TGTGCCATGACTTCCGGGACAGCGAGATTCGCTGAAGCTTTCTTT.

The V call is TRBV6-5, the J call TRBJ2-7; the match to TRBD1 covers 9 bases. Trimming removed 2 bases from V and 4 bases from J; junction bases left unmatched: 3. The CDR3 is 14 amino acids. Germline V gene lookup returns CDR1 MNHEY and CDR2 SVGAGI. The CDR3 sequence is CASSYTGGEYEQYF. The DNA for the CDR3 is TGTGCCAGCAGTTACACAGGGGGCGAATACGAGCAGTACTTC.

This clone was recorded a few times. The rearrangement joins TRBV7-3 to TRBJ2-2, with D possibly matching TRBD2 (5 bases). This CDR3 has 15 amino acids. Germline CDR1 SGHTA, CDR2 FQGTGA. V was cut by 5 bases and J by 1 base, with 11 bases left in between. The CDR3 bases are TGTGCCAGCAGCCCAATCGGGGAGAACACCGGGGAGCTGTTTTTT. Its translation: CASSPIGENTGELFF.